These 4 T cell receptor beta chains originate from one sample sequenced in a study of T-cell reconstitution after alpha-beta-depleted transplantation in children. Construction of the TCRbeta library involved unique molecular identifiers. MiXCR, run by TCRdb on the PCR reads, gives a single entry per CDR3 protein. The table lists 450,000 to 700,000 distinct CDR3 sequences, over 25% of them singletons. Sequenced here: PBMCs, sampled before TCRalphabeta/CD19-depleted stem cell transplant. These receptors all come from a boy in the first two years of life with Wiskott-Aldrich syndrome, due to receive a stem cell transplant.

The CDR3 reads CASSLSPKTEAFF. The CDR3 region has the DNA TGCGCCAGCAGCTTGTCTCCGAAGACTGAAGCTTTCTTT. V gene TRBV5-1 combines with J gene TRBJ1-1, with D unclear. CDR3 length equals 13 residues. CDR1 SGHRS and CDR2 YFSETQ come from the germline V gene. V lost 1 base to trimming and J lost 5 bases, with 9 bases between them.

CDR3 in amino acids: CASRMLNTGELFF. The CDR3 coding sequence is TGTGCCAGCAGAATGCTAAACACCGGGGAGCTGTTTTTT. The rearrangement joins TRBV12-3 or TRBV12-4 to TRBJ2-2; D remains unclear. With 6 bases removed from V and 2 bases from J, the gap between germline ends came to 7 bases. The CDR3 covers 13 residues.

The chain has TRBV3-1 and TRBJ1-1; 9 bases are a match to TRBD1. V dropped 4 bases and J dropped 4; count of bases not matched to a gene: 7. Germline values: CDR1 LGHDT, CDR2 YNNKEL (reference sequence). The CDR3 extends over 15 amino acids. In DNA, the CDR3 is TGTGCCAGCAGCCGACGGACAGGGGCCGGCACTGAAGCTTTCTTT. It translates to CASSRRTGAGTEAFF.

The gene calls are TRBV5-6 and TRBJ2-1; the D gene could be TRBD1 or TRBD2 (5 bases each). The CDR3 consists of 16 residues. Germline lookup yields CDR1 SGHDT and CDR2 YYEEEE. Trimming stripped 2 bases from V and 5 bases from J, with 17 bases between. The CDR3 DNA is TGTGCCAGCAGCTTTAGGACGGGGCCGGGGAACAATGAGCAGTTCTTC. Its protein is CASSFRTGPGNNEQFF.